Following are 15 T cell receptor beta chains from one sample sequenced in a study of shared clonotypes between healthy human individuals. Sequencing used immunoSEQ multiplex PCR; TCRdb keeps in-frame clones, though not all of them. The data hold roughly 1,800,000 clones, with about 95% observed a single time. CD8 cells regarded as naive lacked CD45RO, were positively chosen for CCR7, and omitted terminally differentiated effector memory CD45RA+ cells. Sequenced material: naive CD8+ T cells sorted from blood. The receptors derive from a young man in good health.

This clone has just one count. The chain has TRBV6-1 and TRBJ2-7; D is undetermined. The V gene lost 2 bases and the J gene lost 3 bases, with 8 bases spanning the gap. Germline V CDR1 and CDR2: MNHNS, SASEGT. The CDR3 sequence is 13 residues long. In nucleotides, the CDR3 is TGTGCCAGCAGTGAACATGAAGACTACGAGCAGTACTTC. Translated: CASSEHEDYEQYF.

The chain uses TRBV5-6 and TRBJ2-7, with D perhaps TRBD1 or TRBD2 (5 bases each). With 2 bases removed from V and 4 bases from J, the gap between germline ends came to 10 bases. The V gene's germline CDR1 is SGHDT and CDR2 YYEEEE. CDR3 length equals 13 residues. The DNA of the CDR3 is TGTGCCAGCAGCTTCGGGGACGGATACGAGCAGTACTTC. It specifies CASSFGDGYEQYF. Filled out from reference TRBV5-6 and TRBJ2-7, the complete variable domain reads DAGVTQSPTHLIKTRGQQVTLRCSPKSGHDTVSWYQQALGQGPQFIFQYYEEEERQRGNFPDRFSGHQFPNYSSELNVNALLLGDSALYLCASSFGDGYEQYFGPGTRLTVT.

For this clone: Different DNA sequences within this sample yield the same CDR3. This chain joins TRBV4-1 and TRBJ2-7; the D call may be TRBD1 or TRBD2 (6 bases each). CDR3 size: 14 residues. Germline CDR1 MGHRA, CDR2 YSYEKL. V was shortened by 3 bases and J by 4 bases, with 13 bases between the two germline ends. DNA for the CDR3: TGCGCCAGCAGCCAGGGGGGCGGAGGGTACGAGCAGTACTTC. Translating it yields CASSQGGGGYEQYF.

The chain combines TRBV5-4 with TRBJ2-7; D gene unclear. The germline V gene encodes CDR1 SGHNT and CDR2 YYREEE (reference sequence). This CDR3 contains 14 residues. V gave up 9 bases and J gave up 5 bases, with 21 bases separating them. The CDR3 sequence: CAISTPDAWHEQYF. The CDR3 nucleotides read TGTGCCATCTCCACGCCCGATGCATGGCACGAGCAGTACTTC.

The chain combines TRBV6-1 with TRBJ2-7; 7 bases are a match to TRBD1. CDR1 and CDR2 (germline): MNHNS, SASEGT. There are 14 residues in the CDR3. The V gene end was trimmed by 3 bases and the J gene end by 4 bases; junction bases not matched to a gene: 6. This CDR3 is CASSDPGGQYEQYF. DNA of the CDR3: TGTGCCAGCAGTGACCCAGGGGGTCAGTACGAGCAGTACTTC.

The chain employs TRBV2 and TRBJ2-1; the D gene could be TRBD1 or TRBD2 (5 bases each). V gave up 2 bases and J gave up 3 bases, with 20 bases separating them. Per the germline V gene, CDR1 is SNHLY and CDR2 is FYNNEI. The CDR3 sequence is 18 residues long. The CDR3, as DNA: TGTGCCAGCAGTGAATATTTGGGGGTGGGAGATGACTACAATGAGCAGTTCTTC. It translates to CASSEYLGVGDDYNEQFF.

CDR3 residues: CASSSYQNIQYF. CDR3 in DNA: TGTGCCAGCAGTTCCTACCAAAACATTCAGTACTTC. The chain combines TRBV27 with TRBJ2-4, with D unresolved. Germline-derived CDR1 and CDR2 are MNHEY and SMNVEV (reference sequence). CDR3 length: 12 amino acids. The ends were cut back, 4 bases at V and 5 bases at J, with 6 bases in the middle.

This CDR3 is CASSERQGESRQETQYF. DNA for the CDR3: TGTGCCAGCAGCGAACGACAGGGGGAAAGCCGCCAAGAGACCCAGTACTTC. The chain couples TRBV9 to TRBJ2-5; 9 nucleotides align to TRBD1. After removal of 3 bases from V and 1 base from J, the junction contained 10 bases not matched to a gene. This CDR3 has 17 amino acids. Germline values: CDR1 SGDLS, CDR2 YYNGEE.

In regard to this clone: The sample contains more than one DNA sequence encoding this CDR3. The J gene is TRBJ2-3, the V gene TRBV9; 7 nucleotides match TRBD2. The germline V gene encodes CDR1 SGDLS and CDR2 YYNGEE. After removal of 2 bases from V and 2 bases from J, the junction contained 2 bases not matched to a gene. The CDR3 totals 14 residues. CDR3 sequence reads: CASSVGGTTDTQYF. DNA for the CDR3: TGTGCCAGCAGCGTGGGGGGGACCACAGATACGCAGTATTTT. Based on the CDR3 plus reference TRBV9 and TRBJ2-3, the full variable domain is DSGVTQTPKHLITATGQRVTLRCSPRSGDLSVYWYQQSLDQGLQFLIQYYNGEERAKGNILERFSAQQFPDLHSELNLSSLELGDSALYFCASSVGGTTDTQYFGPGTRLTVL.

The chain carries TRBV7-6 and TRBJ2-3; D gene uncertain. CDR1 is SGHVS, CDR2 FNYEAQ, per germline. This CDR3 has 18 residues. Trimming left V 5 bases short and J 1 base short, with 22 bases between. The CDR3 DNA follows: TGTGCCAGCAGCCTAATACACTATCGCGATCCTCGCACAGATACGCAGTATTTT. The encoded protein is CASSLIHYRDPRTDTQYF.

The chain is built from TRBV11-2 and TRBJ2-7; tentatively, D is TRBD1 (6 bases). The CDR3 is 15 residues long. Between the trimmed V and J ends, which lost 5 bases and 2 bases, there was a span of 16 bases. Germline V gene data show CDR1 as SGHAT and CDR2 as FQNNGV. The CDR3, as DNA: TGTGCCAGCAGCCTTGGACAGCAGTTCGCCTACGAGCAGTACTTC. This codes for CASSLGQQFAYEQYF.

This chain joins TRBV4-2 and TRBJ1-4; D not certain. This CDR3 has 16 amino acids. V was shortened by 2 bases and J by 1 base, with 11 bases between the two germline ends. Germline-derived CDR1 and CDR2 are LGHNA and YNFKEQ. For the CDR3, the DNA is TGTGCCAGCAGCCAACGGGTCAAGGGAACTAATGAAAAACTGTTTTTT. Its translation is CASSQRVKGTNEKLFF.

This clone was counted once. Written as DNA, the CDR3 is TGTGCCAGCAGCTTAGAGGGTTCGTCGGAAGCTTTCTTT. Protein: CASSLEGSSEAFF. The genes are TRBV7-9 and TRBJ1-1; D gene uncertain. The CDR3 length is 13 residues. In germline, CDR1 is SEHNR, CDR2 FQNEAQ (reference sequence). V lost 1 base to trimming and J lost 8 bases, with 11 bases between them.

The chain couples TRBV10-2 to TRBJ1-1; the match to TRBD1 covers 8 bases. Looked up from germline, CDR1 is WSHSY and CDR2 is SAAADI. The CDR3 has 17 amino acids. Trimming cost V 5 bases and J 0 bases; bases outside gene matches: 11. The CDR3 region has the DNA TGCGCCAGCAGTTTTACAGGGGGTGGATACGTGAACACTGAAGCTTTCTTT. Translated: CASSFTGGGYVNTEAFF.

The rearrangement joins TRBV9 to TRBJ2-1; TRBD2 matches 8 bases. The trim removed 6 bases at V and 6 bases at J, leaving 8 bases unmatched. In germline, CDR1 is SGDLS, CDR2 YYNGEE. The CDR3 spans 14 residues. The DNA for the CDR3 is TGTGCCAGCACCAACGGGGGGGCGCGCAATGAGCAGTTCTTC. Its translation is CASTNGGARNEQFF.